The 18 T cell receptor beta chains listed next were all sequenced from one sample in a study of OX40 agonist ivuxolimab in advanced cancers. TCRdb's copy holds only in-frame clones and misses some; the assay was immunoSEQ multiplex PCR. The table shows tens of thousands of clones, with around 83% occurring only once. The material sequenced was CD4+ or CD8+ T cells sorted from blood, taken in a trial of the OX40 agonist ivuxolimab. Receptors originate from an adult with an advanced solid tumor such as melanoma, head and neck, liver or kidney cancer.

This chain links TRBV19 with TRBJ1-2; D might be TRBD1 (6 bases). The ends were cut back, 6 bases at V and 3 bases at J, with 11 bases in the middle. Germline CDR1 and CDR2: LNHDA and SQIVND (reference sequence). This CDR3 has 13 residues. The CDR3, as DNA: TGTGCCAGTAGCCAACAGGGAGACTATGGCTACACCTTC. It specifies CASSQQGDYGYTF.

The CDR3 DNA follows: TGTGCCAGCAAGATGAATGAAAAACTGTTTTTT. This sequence encodes CASKMNEKLFF. The chain joins TRBV28 to TRBJ1-4; D is uncertain. Germline V gene sequence: CDR1 MDHEN, CDR2 SYDVKM. CDR3 length: 11 amino acids. V lost 7 bases to trimming and J lost 5 bases, with 5 bases between them.

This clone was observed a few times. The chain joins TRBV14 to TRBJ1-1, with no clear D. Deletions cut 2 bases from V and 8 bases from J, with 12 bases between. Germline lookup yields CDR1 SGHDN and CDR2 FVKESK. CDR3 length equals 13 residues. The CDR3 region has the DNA TGTGCCAGCAGCCAATTGAGGTACAGCGAAGCTTTCTTT. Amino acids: CASSQLRYSEAFF.

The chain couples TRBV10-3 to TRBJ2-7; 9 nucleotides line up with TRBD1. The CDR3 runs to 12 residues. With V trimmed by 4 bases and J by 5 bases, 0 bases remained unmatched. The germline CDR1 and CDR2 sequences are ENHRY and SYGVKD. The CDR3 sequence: CAISGTGDEQYF. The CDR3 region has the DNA TGTGCCATCAGTGGGACAGGGGACGAGCAGTACTTC.

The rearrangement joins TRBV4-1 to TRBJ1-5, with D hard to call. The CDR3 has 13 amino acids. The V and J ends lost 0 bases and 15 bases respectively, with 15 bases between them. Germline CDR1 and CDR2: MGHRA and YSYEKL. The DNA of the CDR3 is TGCGCCAGCAGCCAAGATTTGGGGATCAGAGGGCATTTT. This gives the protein CASSQDLGIRGHF.

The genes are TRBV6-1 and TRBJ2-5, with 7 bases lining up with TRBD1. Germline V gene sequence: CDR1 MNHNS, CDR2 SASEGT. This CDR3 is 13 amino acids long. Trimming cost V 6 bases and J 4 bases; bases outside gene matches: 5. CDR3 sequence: CASRGQYGETQYF. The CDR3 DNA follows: TGTGCCAGCAGGGGACAGTATGGAGAGACCCAGTACTTC.

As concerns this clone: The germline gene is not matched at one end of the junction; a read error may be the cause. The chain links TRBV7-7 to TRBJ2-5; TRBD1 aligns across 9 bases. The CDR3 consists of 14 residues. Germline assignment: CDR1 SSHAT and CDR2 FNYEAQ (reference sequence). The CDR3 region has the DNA TGTGCTAGCAGCTTACAGGGGGCCCAAGAGACCCAGTACTTC. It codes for CASSLQGAQETQYF.

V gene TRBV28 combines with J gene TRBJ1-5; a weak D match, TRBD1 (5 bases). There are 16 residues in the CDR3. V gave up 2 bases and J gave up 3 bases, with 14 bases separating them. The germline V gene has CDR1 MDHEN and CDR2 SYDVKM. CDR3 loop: CASSLGGPANNQPQHF. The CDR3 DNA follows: TGTGCCAGCAGTTTAGGGGGACCGGCTAACAATCAGCCCCAGCATTTT.

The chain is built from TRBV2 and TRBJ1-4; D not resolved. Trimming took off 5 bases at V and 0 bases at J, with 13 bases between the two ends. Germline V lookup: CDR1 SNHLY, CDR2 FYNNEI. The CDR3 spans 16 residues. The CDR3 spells CASSLSGPATNEKLFF. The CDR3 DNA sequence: TGTGCCAGCAGTCTATCAGGCCCTGCAACTAATGAAAAACTGTTTTTT.

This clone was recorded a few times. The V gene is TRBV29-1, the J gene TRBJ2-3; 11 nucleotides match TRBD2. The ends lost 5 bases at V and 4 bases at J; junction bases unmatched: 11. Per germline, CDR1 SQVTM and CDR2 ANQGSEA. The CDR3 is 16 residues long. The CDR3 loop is CSVPTGATSGADTQYF. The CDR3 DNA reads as TGCAGCGTTCCAACCGGGGCGACTAGCGGGGCAGATACGCAGTATTTT.

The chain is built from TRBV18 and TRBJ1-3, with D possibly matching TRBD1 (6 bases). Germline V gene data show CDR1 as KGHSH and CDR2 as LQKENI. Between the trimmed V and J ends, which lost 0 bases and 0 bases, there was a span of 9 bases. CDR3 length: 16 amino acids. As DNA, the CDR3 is TGTGCCAGCTCACCACCGGGGGCTTACTCTGGAAACACCATATATTTT. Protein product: CASSPPGAYSGNTIYF.

CDR3 in amino acids: CASTPRESGGTSMSSSEQFF. In DNA form, the CDR3 reads TGTGCCAGCACCCCCCGGGAAAGCGGGGGAACGTCCATGAGCAGTTCTGAGCAGTTCTTC. The gene calls are TRBV7-8 and TRBJ2-1; 8 bases fit TRBD2. Germline assignment: CDR1 SGHVS and CDR2 FQNEAQ. The junction had 29 bases not matched to a gene; V was cut back by 7 bases and J by 9 bases. CDR3 length equals 20 residues.

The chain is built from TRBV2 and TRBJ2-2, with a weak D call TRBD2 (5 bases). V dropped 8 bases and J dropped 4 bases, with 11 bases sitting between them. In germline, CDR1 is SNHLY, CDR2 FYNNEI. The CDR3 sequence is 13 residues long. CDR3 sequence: CASQIEGTGELFF. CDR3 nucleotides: TGTGCCAGCCAAATCGAGGGCACCGGGGAGCTGTTTTTT.

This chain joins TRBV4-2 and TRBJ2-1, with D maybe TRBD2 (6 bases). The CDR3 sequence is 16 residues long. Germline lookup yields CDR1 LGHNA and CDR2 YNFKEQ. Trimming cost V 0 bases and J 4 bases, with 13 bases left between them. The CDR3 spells CASSQDMRDGYNEQFF. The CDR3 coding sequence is TGTGCCAGCAGCCAAGATATGCGGGACGGATACAATGAGCAGTTCTTC.

The CDR3 bases are TGTGCCAGTAGTATTTCCGCAGGGGGCGCAGGCAGTTATGGCTACACCTTC. Its translation is CASSISAGGAGSYGYTF. The chain couples TRBV19 to TRBJ1-2; 8 bases are shared with TRBD1. CDR1 is LNHDA, CDR2 SQIVND, per germline (reference sequence). The V and J ends lost 3 bases and 5 bases, in that order; junction bases with no gene match: 14. There are 17 residues in the CDR3.

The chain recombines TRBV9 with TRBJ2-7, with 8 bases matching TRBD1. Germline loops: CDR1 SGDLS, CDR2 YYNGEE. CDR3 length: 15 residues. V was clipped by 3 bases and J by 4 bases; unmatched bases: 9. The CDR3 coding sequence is TGTGCCAGCAGCGCCTCGACAGGGGCGATGTACGAGCAGTACTTC. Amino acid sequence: CASSASTGAMYEQYF.

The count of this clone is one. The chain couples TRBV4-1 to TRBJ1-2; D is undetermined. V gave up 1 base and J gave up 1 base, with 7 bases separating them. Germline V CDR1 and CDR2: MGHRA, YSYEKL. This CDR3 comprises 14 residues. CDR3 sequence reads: CASSQGHSNYGYTF. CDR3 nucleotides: TGCGCCAGCAGCCAAGGTCACAGTAACTATGGCTACACCTTC.

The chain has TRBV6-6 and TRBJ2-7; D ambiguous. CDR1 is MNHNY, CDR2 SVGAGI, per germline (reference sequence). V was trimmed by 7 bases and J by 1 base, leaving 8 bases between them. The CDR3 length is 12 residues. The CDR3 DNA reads TGTGCCAGCATCGGCGATTCCTACGAGCAGTACTTC. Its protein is CASIGDSYEQYF.